A selection of T cell receptor beta chains follows, all from one sample in a study of blood T cell repertoires in COVID-19. The data were produced by immunoSEQ multiplex PCR, yet TCRdb's version contains in-frame clones alone and is incomplete. The data show 70,000 to 100,000 clones, about 90% seen once. The sample taken for sequencing was peripheral blood. The receptors derive from a woman in her sixties or seventies with acute or convalescent COVID-19. Each CDR3 is given with its conserved first and last residue. The D gene is left open where the match is weak. For some rows the clone size is stated as once, few or many, or as a class when expanded; others skip it.

d_call,v_call,clone_size,j_call,cdr3_aa,cdr3_nt
TRBD1,TRBV19,-,TRBJ2-7,CASSIRDSTSYEQYF,TGTGCCAGTAGTATCCGGGACAGTACCTCCTACGAGCAGTACTTC
-,TRBV7-3,-,TRBJ2-2,CASSLSYTGELFF,TGTGCCAGCAGCCTTAGTTATACCGGGGAGCTGTTTTTT
-,TRBV6-5,-,TRBJ1-2,CASNGVGPYGYTF,TGTGCCAGCAATGGGGTGGGGCCTTATGGCTACACCTTC
-,TRBV6-5,-,TRBJ1-1,CASSYIAWGGEAFF,TGTGCCAGCAGTTACATAGCGTGGGGGGGTGAGGCTTTCTTT
TRBD2,TRBV30,-,TRBJ2-2,CAWSGKTSLGELFF,TGTGCCTGGAGTGGGAAGACTAGCCTCGGGGAGCTGTTTTTT
-,TRBV28,-,TRBJ2-4,CASSLAAGAVRFGKDIQYF,TGTGCCAGCAGTTTAGCTGCAGGGGCAGTGCGTTTTGGTAAGGACATTCAGTACTTC
-,TRBV27,-,TRBJ2-6,CASSSGVGANVLTF,TGTGCCAGCAGTTCAGGGGTTGGGGCCAACGTCCTGACTTTC
-,TRBV2,-,TRBJ1-4,CASMERERNEKLFF,TGTGCCAGCATGGAGAGGGAACGAAATGAAAAACTGTTTTTT
TRBD2,TRBV6-2/TRBV6-3,-,TRBJ2-3,CASSYLLAGGTDTQYF,TGTGCCAGCAGTTACCTGCTAGCGGGAGGTACAGATACGCAGTATTTT
-,TRBV19,once,TRBJ2-1,CASSNRDEQFF,TGTGCCAGTAGTAACCGAGATGAGCAGTTCTTC
-,TRBV4-2,few,TRBJ1-5,CASSQDDTRTLPNQPQHF,TGTGCCAGCAGCCAAGACGACACCCGGACTTTACCAAATCAGCCCCAGCATTTT
-,TRBV4-1,once,TRBJ1-3,CASSQEGGYFFTGNTIYF,TGCGCCAGCAGCCAAGAGGGGGGATACTTTTTTACTGGAAACACCATATATTTT
TRBD2,TRBV24-1,-,TRBJ2-1,CATSDSGTSGRVQFF,TGTGCCACCAGTGATTCCGGGACTAGCGGGAGGGTGCAGTTCTTC
-,TRBV4-1,-,TRBJ1-6,CASSNGRTSFHF,TGCGCCAGCAGTAATGGGAGGACCTCCTTCCACTTT
-,TRBV7-2,-,TRBJ2-1,CASSLQGNEQFF,TGTGCCAGCAGCTTACAGGGGAATGAGCAGTTCTTC
TRBD2,TRBV20-1,-,TRBJ2-3,CSASGGGPTDTQYF,TGCAGTGCTAGTGGCGGGGGGCCCACAGATACGCAGTATTTT
TRBD2,TRBV3-1/TRBV3-2,-,TRBJ2-5,CASSQDPSGVETQYF,TGTGCCAGCAGCCAAGATCCTAGCGGGGTTGAGACCCAGTACTTC
-,TRBV12-3/TRBV12-4,-,TRBJ1-3,CASSSRAGWTIYF,TGTGCCAGCAGTTCAAGAGCAGGGTGGACCATATATTTT